This entry lists 8 T cell receptor beta chains sequenced from one sample in a study of T cell repertoires in cytomegalovirus infection. TCRdb reprocessed the reads via MiXCR and lists one record per CDR3 protein. Here the sample spans 290,000 or so distinct CDR3 sequences, 20% to 30% being singletons. Input material: PBMCs. The receptor source for this set is a human donor in good health (CMV status not recorded). Some clones in this sample may be carry-over from other donors' samples.

This clonotype was observed a few times. The genes are TRBV7-9 and TRBJ2-2; D gene unclear. Trimming removed 0 bases at V and 6 bases at J, with 8 bases between. Germline V gene data show CDR1 as SEHNR and CDR2 as FQNEAQ (reference sequence). The CDR3 has 14 amino acids. The CDR3 DNA follows: TGTGCCAGCAGCTTAGCCGAGGCGCCCGGGGAGCTGTTTTTT. Its protein is CASSLAEAPGELFF.

This clonotype was recorded once. A clone one base away is much larger, so this may be a read error. The chain is built from TRBV2 and TRBJ2-2, with D unresolved. Per germline, CDR1 SNHLY and CDR2 FYNNEI. The CDR3 is made up of 12 amino acids. Trimming pared 7 bases from V and 1 base from J, leaving 4 bases between. The DNA for the CDR3 is TGTGCCAGCATCAAGAACACCGGGGAGCTGTTTTTT. This encodes CASIKNTGELFF.

Ten or more counts support this clonotype. The chain is built from TRBV5-1 and TRBJ1-1; no definite D call. V lost 4 bases and J 3 bases, leaving 13 bases between the germline ends. This CDR3 contains 14 residues. Germline CDR1 reads SGHRS; CDR2 reads YFSETQ. CDR3: CASSPQRPHTEAFF. CDR3 coding DNA: TGCGCCAGCAGCCCCCAAAGGCCACACACTGAAGCTTTCTTT.

This clonotype occurred a few times. The chain employs TRBV5-6 and TRBJ2-5; no firm D call. The CDR3 consists of 13 residues. V dropped 1 base and J dropped 0 bases, with 4 bases sitting between them. The germline V gene encodes CDR1 SGHDT and CDR2 YYEEEE. The CDR3 DNA reads as TGTGCCAGCAGCTTGTGGGACCAAGAGACCCAGTACTTC. Translation gives CASSLWDQETQYF.

The chain carries TRBV9 and TRBJ2-1; weak D call: TRBD2 (5 bases). CDR3 length equals 13 residues. The germline gives CDR1 SGDLS, CDR2 YYNGEE. The V gene lost 0 bases and the J gene lost 6 bases, with 7 bases spanning the gap. The CDR3 sequence is CASSVASSNEQFF. DNA of the CDR3: TGTGCCAGCAGCGTAGCTAGCTCCAATGAGCAGTTCTTC.

This clonotype was seen a few times. The chain has TRBV4-1 and TRBJ1-6; D call uncertain. Trimming removed 0 bases at V and 5 bases at J, with 11 bases between. Germline lookup yields CDR1 MGHRA and CDR2 YSYEKL. This CDR3 has 16 amino acids. The CDR3 bases are TGCGCCAGCAGCCAAGACTTCGGACGGGATAATTCACCCCTCCACTTT. Its translation is CASSQDFGRDNSPLHF.

The rearrangement links TRBV5-4 to TRBJ1-5; D is perhaps TRBD1 (6 bases). The CDR3 extends over 14 amino acids. Trimming took 1 base from V and 5 from J, leaving 10 bases between them. Germline CDR1 reads SGHNT; CDR2 reads YYREEE (reference sequence). The CDR3 sequence: CASSLWGADQPQHF. For the CDR3, the DNA is TGTGCCAGCAGCTTGTGGGGGGCGGATCAGCCCCAGCATTTT.

This chain links TRBV7-2 with TRBJ1-1, with 10 bases matching TRBD1. Germline V gene sequence: CDR1 SGHTA, CDR2 FQGNSA. J gave up 2 bases and V 4 bases, and 1 base lay outside the gene matches. The CDR3 totals 14 residues. The CDR3 DNA reads TGTGCCAGCAGCTGGACAGGGGGAAACACTGAAGCTTTCTTT. It translates to CASSWTGGNTEAFF.